These 20 T cell receptor beta chains were all obtained from the same sample, sequenced in a study of tumor-infiltrating lymphocytes in primary liver carcinoma. Total RNA amounting to roughly 0.5 ug was the source from which TCR beta cDNA was made with a constant-region primer. Generation of the TCR beta libraries relied on three nested multiplex PCR rounds using slightly modified ARM-PCR. Running around 9 cycles apiece, the first two PCR rounds relied on TRBV1-TRBV30 forward primers together with a C-beta reverse primer. TCRdb reprocessed the multiplex PCR reads via MiXCR and lists one record per CDR3 protein. This table has approximately 110,000 distinct CDR3 sequences, 65% appearing once. Both RNA and DNA were isolated together from about 20-30 mg of bulk tissue that had not been sorted. Sequences were obtained from liver tumor tissue from sampling region 1. Subset: tumor region T1, superior pole. These TCRs come from a woman in her sixties or seventies with primary liver carcinoma and hepatitis B virus infection.

As regards this clonotype: One end of the junction does not line up with germline, which may come from a read error. The rearrangement joins TRBV18 to TRBJ2-2, with TRBD2 identical over 8 bases. The CDR3 has 16 amino acids. In germline, CDR1 is KGHSH, CDR2 LQKENI. Written as DNA, the CDR3 is TGTGCCAGCTCACCACCTAGCGGGGCGAATACCGGGGAGCTGTTGTTT. Translated, it gives CASSPPSGANTGELLF.

Many counts were recorded for this clonotype. V is TRBV12-3 or TRBV12-4 and J is TRBJ1-2; no clear D. The CDR3 runs 13 residues. The V end was cut by 3 bases, the J end by 0 bases, with 5 bases between. CDR3 coding DNA: TGTGCCAGCAGTTTGAGGTCTAACTATGGCTACACCTTC. It encodes CASSLRSNYGYTF.

This clonotype was counted at least ten times. The rearrangement uses TRBV29-1 and TRBJ2-7; D gene ambiguous. This CDR3 is 13 amino acids long. V was trimmed by 4 bases and J by 1 base, leaving 11 bases between them. Germline CDR1 and CDR2: SQVTM and ANQGSEA. CDR3 DNA: TGCAGCGTTGTTAATAGTGGGTCCTACGAGCAGTACTTC. Its translation is CSVVNSGSYEQYF.

The rearrangement links TRBV7-3 to TRBJ1-1; 9 bases fit TRBD1. The CDR3 contains 14 residues. V lost 7 bases, J lost 1 base, and 4 bases stayed unmatched. CDR1 is SGHTA and CDR2 is FQGTGA in the germline V gene. In nucleotides, the CDR3 is TGTGCCAGCAACGGGACAGGGAGGAACACTGAAGCTTTCTTT. It yields the protein CASNGTGRNTEAFF.

Regarding this clonotype: This may come from a read error, since a much larger clone is one base off. This rearrangement joins TRBV29-1 to TRBJ2-3; D unresolved. The V and J ends lost 7 bases and 5 bases respectively, with 7 bases between them. Looked up from germline, CDR1 is SQVTM and CDR2 is ANQGSEA. The CDR3 has 10 residues. The CDR3 sequence: CSACRDTQYF. CDR3 nucleotides: TGCAGCGCCTGTCGAGATACGCAGTATTTT.

V usage is TRBV28 and J usage is TRBJ1-1, with D tentatively TRBD1 (5 bases). Per the germline V gene, CDR1 is MDHEN and CDR2 is SYDVKM. The CDR3 is 14 residues long. V was shortened by 8 bases and J by 6 bases, with 19 bases between the two germline ends. CDR3 residues: CASGSTREGPEAFF. The CDR3 nucleotides are TGTGCCAGCGGGTCTACCAGGGAGGGTCCTGAAGCTTTCTTT.

This sequence joins TRBV6-5 and TRBJ2-1, with TRBD2 identical over 8 bases. The CDR3 spans 16 residues. Germline CDR1 and CDR2: MNHEY and SVGAGI. J was trimmed by 9 bases and V by 6 bases; bases with no gene match: 16. The CDR3 nucleotides read TGTGCCAGCAGGCCAGGCGGGGCGGGAGGTTTTTTTGAGCAGTTCTTC. Amino acids: CASRPGGAGGFFEQFF.

A word on this clonotype: A much larger clone lies a single base off, so this may be a read error. The rearrangement links TRBV12-3 or TRBV12-4 to TRBJ2-7, with 7 bases that match TRBD1. CDR3 length: 14 amino acids. J lost 8 bases, V lost 5 bases, and 12 bases had no gene match. In DNA, the CDR3 is TGTGCCAGCAGTCATGGGACAGATTATCCTCAGCAGTACTTC. Translating gives CASSHGTDYPQQYF.

The chain recombines TRBV4-1 with TRBJ2-5; D tentatively fits TRBD1 or TRBD2 (5 bases each). Germline CDR1 is MGHRA and CDR2 is YSYEKL. The ends were cut back, 3 bases at V and 3 bases at J, with 17 bases in the middle. The CDR3 covers 16 residues. DNA of the CDR3: TGCGCCAGCAGCCATGATCCTCGTGGGGGTGAAGAGACCCAGTACTTC. Translation: CASSHDPRGGEETQYF.

The rearrangement uses TRBV5-1 and TRBJ2-3, with 9 bases matching TRBD2. V lost 5 bases, J lost 8 bases, and 9 bases stayed unmatched. Germline V lookup: CDR1 SGHRS, CDR2 YFSETQ. The length of the CDR3 is 14 residues. CDR3 amino acids: CASSYSGRSGTQYF. CDR3 DNA: TGCGCCAGCAGTTACAGCGGGAGGTCCGGTACGCAGTATTTT.

Remarks on this clonotype: Relative to the germline gene, one junction end is altered; a read error may explain this. The chain recombines TRBV5-6 with TRBJ1-1; the D is unclear. From germline, CDR1 is SGHDT and CDR2 YYEEEE. The length of the CDR3 is 13 residues. CDR3 coding DNA: TGTGCCAGTAGCTTGATAGGAAACATTGAAGCTTTCTTT. The encoded protein is CASSLIGNIEAFF.

This chain uses TRBV29-1 with TRBJ1-2, with TRBD1 as a possible D gene (5 bases). Looked up from germline, CDR1 is SQVTM and CDR2 is ANQGSEA. Deletions cut 6 bases from V and 9 bases from J, with 26 bases between. The CDR3 extends over 15 amino acids. The CDR3 loop is CSVAVSGIGFYCYTF. The CDR3 DNA is TGCAGCGTCGCCGTCTCAGGGATAGGATTTTATTGCTACACCTTC.

The V gene is TRBV5-1, the J gene TRBJ1-1; 9 bases are shared with TRBD1. Germline V CDR1 and CDR2: SGHRS, YFSETQ. V lost 7 bases, J lost 3 bases, and 10 bases stayed unmatched. The CDR3 sequence is 15 residues long. CDR3 DNA sequence: TGCGCCAGCCGGGGGGACAGGGCGAGTTACACTGAAGCTTTCTTT. It encodes CASRGDRASYTEAFF.

As for this clonotype: This may come from a read error, since a much larger clone is one base off. The DNA for the CDR3 is TGCAGCGTGGCTACAGGGGGCAGGGAGACCCAGTACTTC. Amino acid sequence: CSVATGGRETQYF. This chain links TRBV29-1 with TRBJ2-5; TRBD1 agrees at 9 bases. The CDR3 spans 13 residues. The J segment lost 5 bases and the V segment lost 6 bases, leaving 7 bases of the junction unmatched. Germline V gene data show CDR1 as SQVTM and CDR2 as ANQGSEA.

As to this clonotype: A junction end diverges from the germline sequence, so it may reflect a read error. The J gene is TRBJ2-7, the V gene TRBV11-2; maybe TRBD1 (6 bases). The CDR3 contains 14 residues. From germline, CDR1 is SGHAT and CDR2 FQNNGV. CDR3 protein: CAGSPSDSVYEQYF. The CDR3 DNA follows: TGTGCCGGCAGCCCCTCGGACAGTGTCTACGAGCAGTACTTC.

The chain joins TRBV28 to TRBJ2-1; 7 bases align to TRBD2. CDR1 is MDHEN, CDR2 SYDVKM, per germline. The CDR3 is made up of 12 amino acids. J lost 11 bases, V lost 8 bases, and 9 bases had no gene match. CDR3 amino acids: CASEGGRRKQFF. As DNA, the CDR3 is TGTGCCAGCGAAGGCGGGAGACGAAAGCAGTTCTTC.

The V call is TRBV5-1, the J call TRBJ2-2; 7 bases agree with TRBD1. The germline gives CDR1 SGHRS, CDR2 YFSETQ. This CDR3 is built from 16 residues. After removal of 4 bases from V and 0 bases from J, the junction contained 6 bases not matched to a gene. The CDR3 DNA sequence: TGCGCCAGCAGCCCGGGACAGCTAGCGAACACCGGGGAGCTGTTTTTT. Amino acids: CASSPGQLANTGELFF.

Comments on this clonotype: The junction and the germline gene differ at one end; a read error may be behind it. The V call is TRBV6-1, the J call TRBJ1-1; D ambiguous. Germline CDR1 and CDR2: MNHNS and SASEGT. This CDR3 spans 15 amino acids. As DNA, the CDR3 is TGCGCCAGCAGTGCCCCCGGGGAACTCCGCGATGGGGCTTTCTTT. Translating gives CASSAPGELRDGAFF.

This clonotype came up many times. This chain uses TRBV29-1 with TRBJ1-2; D is unclear. Germline V gene data show CDR1 as SQVTM and CDR2 as ANQGSEA. The CDR3 runs 12 residues. Between the trimmed V and J ends, which lost 3 bases and 5 bases, there was a span of 10 bases. CDR3 protein: CSVEANNYGYTF. Here the CDR3 DNA reads TGCAGCGTTGAGGCCAACAATTATGGCTACACCTTC.

This clonotype was found many times. The rearrangement joins TRBV12-3 or TRBV12-4 to TRBJ2-1; 11 bases are a match to TRBD2. The CDR3 spans 18 residues. The J segment lost 6 bases and the V segment lost 5 bases, leaving 15 bases of the junction unmatched. The CDR3 protein is CASSPRLAGRRSSNEQFF. The CDR3 DNA is TGTGCCAGCAGTCCACGACTAGCGGGGAGGAGGTCGAGCAATGAGCAGTTCTTC.